The 18 T cell receptor beta chains reported below all come from one sample, sequenced in a study of T-cell memory formation after mild COVID-19. Via MiXCR, TCRdb re-called the 5' RACE reads, giving one row per CDR3 protein. In the table there are 280,000 or so distinct CDR3 sequences, roughly 8.2% of which are singletons. Sequencing used PBMCs or a T cell subset sorted from them (not recorded which). The receptors were sampled from a man aged 18 to 30 who had mild COVID-19 (a few samples of this study predate the infection). Cell type and time point are not known.

There are many counts of this clonotype. V and J are TRBV7-9 and TRBJ2-1, with 7 bases that match TRBD2. The CDR3 covers 16 residues. CDR1 is SEHNR and CDR2 is FQNEAQ in the germline V gene (reference sequence). Trimming cost V 5 bases and J 2 bases; bases outside gene matches: 9. The CDR3 coding sequence is TGTGCCAGCAGCCCCTTACCGGGGGGAGCCTACAATGAGCAGTTCTTC. It encodes CASSPLPGGAYNEQFF.

This clonotype has just a few counts. The gene calls are TRBV7-2 and TRBJ2-7; 15 nucleotides line up with TRBD2. There are 15 residues in the CDR3. The V and J ends lost 5 bases and 13 bases, in that order; junction bases with no gene match: 12. Germline assignment: CDR1 SGHTA and CDR2 FQGNSA. The CDR3 DNA is TGTGCCAGCAGCCGGTGGACTAGCGGGGGGGACTCCCCCTACTTC. This translates into CASSRWTSGGDSPYF. Full variable domain (rest looked up from reference TRBV7-2 and TRBJ2-7): GAGVSQSPSNKVTEKGKDVELRCDPISGHTALYWYRQSLGQGLEFLIYFQGNSAPDKSGLPSDRFSAERTGGSVSTLTIQRTQQEDSAVYLCASSRWTSGGDSPYFGPGTRLTVT.

In this sample, this clonotype turned up many times. The rearrangement uses TRBV5-4 and TRBJ2-2; 8 bases are shared with TRBD2. Germline V gene sequence: CDR1 SGHNT, CDR2 YYREEE (reference sequence). The V and J ends lost 4 bases and 3 bases, in that order; junction bases with no gene match: 14. CDR3 length: 18 amino acids. CDR3 sequence (DNA): TGTGCCAGCAGCCTCCGGTCTGGGAGCGGGGGATACACCGGGGAGCTGTTTTTT. It codes for CASSLRSGSGGYTGELFF.

This clonotype was counted at least ten times. This chain connects TRBV6-2 or TRBV6-3 to TRBJ2-7, with 9 bases identical to TRBD2. The CDR3 extends over 14 amino acids. Trimming took 4 bases from V and 4 from J; bases not matched to a gene: 5. The germline gives CDR1 MNHEY, CDR2 SVGEGT. CDR3 amino acids: CASSFVAGDYEQYV. DNA of the CDR3: TGTGCCAGCAGTTTCGTAGCGGGGGATTACGAGCAGTACGTC.

In this sample, this clonotype turned up a few times. As DNA, the CDR3 is TGTGCCAGCAGCTTAGGGGACAGAGGGGATGAGCAGTTCTTC. It encodes CASSLGDRGDEQFF. The rearrangement links TRBV5-4 to TRBJ2-1, with 7 bases matching TRBD1. V lost 2 bases and J lost 8; bases outside the gene matches: 7. Germline V lookup: CDR1 SGHNT, CDR2 YYREEE (reference sequence). The CDR3 totals 14 residues.

V is TRBV5-1 and J is TRBJ2-4; D is unresolved. The CDR3 has 14 amino acids. CDR1 is SGHRS, CDR2 YFSETQ, per germline. V lost 0 bases, J lost 2 bases, and 6 bases lay in between. CDR3 coding DNA: TGCGCCAGCAGCTTGGGGTGGACCAAAAACATTCAGTACTTC. As protein: CASSLGWTKNIQYF.

In its sample, this clonotype was seen a few times. The CDR3 DNA follows: TGTGCTAGTCTATATAGCGCCGAGCAGTACTTC. It specifies CASLYSAEQYF. The V and J genes are TRBV12-5 and TRBJ2-7, with a possible D match to TRBD2 (5 bases). Trimming cost V 8 bases and J 6 bases, with 11 bases left between them. CDR3 length: 11 residues. The germline gives CDR1 LGHNT, CDR2 FRNRAP.

This clonotype has more than one count but fewer than ten. The V gene is TRBV7-2, the J gene TRBJ1-5; D ambiguous. Looked up from germline, CDR1 is SGHTA and CDR2 is FQGNSA. Trimming left V 2 bases short and J 2 bases short, with 10 bases between. CDR3 length equals 15 residues. CDR3 sequence reads: CASSLSERGNQPQHF. The CDR3 nucleotides are TGTGCCAGCAGCTTATCAGAGCGGGGCAATCAGCCCCAGCATTTT. The full variable domain, its missing parts supplied by reference TRBV7-2 and TRBJ1-5, is GAGVSQSPSNKVTEKGKDVELRCDPISGHTALYWYRQSLGQGLEFLIYFQGNSAPDKSGLPSDRFSAERTGGSVSTLTIQRTQQEDSAVYLCASSLSERGNQPQHFGDGTRLSIL.

This clonotype appeared many times. The chain joins TRBV20-1 to TRBJ2-1; 16 bases map to TRBD2. In germline, CDR1 is DFQATT, CDR2 SNEGSKA (reference sequence). Trimming removed 5 bases from V and 6 bases from J; junction bases left unmatched: 4. This CDR3 has 15 amino acids. CDR3 DNA: TGCAGTGCTGGGACTAGCGGGGGGGCCGGCAATGAGCAGTTCTTC. Protein sequence: CSAGTSGGAGNEQFF.

This sequence joins TRBV20-1 and TRBJ1-4, with D possibly matching TRBD1 (6 bases). The CDR3 length is 15 residues. Trimming took off 1 base at V and 7 bases at J, with 16 bases between the two ends. The germline CDR1 and CDR2 sequences are DFQATT and SNEGSKA (reference sequence). The CDR3 sequence is CSARAEGHGFEKLFF. For the CDR3, the DNA is TGCAGTGCTAGAGCTGAGGGACACGGCTTTGAAAAACTGTTTTTT.

The genes are TRBV7-6 and TRBJ1-3; no reliable D call. The CDR3 extends over 16 amino acids. Germline assignment: CDR1 SGHVS and CDR2 FNYEAQ. Trimming stripped 5 bases from V and 4 bases from J, with 18 bases between. The CDR3: CASSQPLRSSGNTIYF. The CDR3 DNA follows: TGTGCCAGCAGCCAGCCCCTGAGGTCTTCCGGAAACACCATATATTTT.

This clonotype appeared a few times. The chain is built from TRBV5-1 and TRBJ2-4; TRBD2 is a possible D gene (6 bases). From germline, CDR1 is SGHRS and CDR2 YFSETQ. Trimming left V 0 bases short and J 8 bases short, with 18 bases between. The CDR3 has 16 residues. CDR3 in amino acids: CASSLVGGGEVDIQYF. The CDR3 DNA reads TGCGCCAGCAGCTTGGTCGGCGGAGGGGAGGTCGACATTCAGTACTTC.

The V and J genes are TRBV29-1 and TRBJ1-6, with a possible D match to TRBD1 (5 bases). CDR1 and CDR2 from the germline V gene are SQVTM and ANQGSEA. This CDR3 region has 15 residues. Trimming shortened V by 8 bases and J by 9 bases, and 23 bases separated the two germline ends. The CDR3 loop is CSRDLGPFTCSPLHF. As DNA, the CDR3 is TGCAGCAGGGACTTAGGGCCGTTTACGTGTTCACCCCTCCACTTT.

J is TRBJ2-3 and V is TRBV7-2; 7 nucleotides line up with TRBD2. CDR1 and CDR2 (germline): SGHTA, FQGNSA. The length of the CDR3 is 15 residues. V lost 3 bases and J lost 2; bases outside the gene matches: 5. Written as DNA, the CDR3 is TGTGCCAGCAGCTTTTGGAGCGGGAACACAGATACGCAGTATTTT. Translation: CASSFWSGNTDTQYF.

The rearrangement links TRBV20-1 to TRBJ1-3; D not certain. V lost 3 bases, J lost 0 bases, and 12 bases lay in between. The CDR3 loop spans 15 amino acids. Germline loops: CDR1 DFQATT, CDR2 SNEGSKA (reference sequence). The DNA of the CDR3 is TGCAGTGCTAGTCTCCGCAGGAACTCTGGAAACACCATATATTTT. Protein sequence: CSASLRRNSGNTIYF.

This clonotype was counted between two and nine times. The V call is TRBV10-3, the J call TRBJ1-1; D gene ambiguous. The length of the CDR3 is 13 residues. The germline V gene encodes CDR1 ENHRY and CDR2 SYGVKD. Trimming removed 6 bases from V and 0 bases from J, with 8 bases in between. CDR3 nucleotide sequence: TGTGCCATCAGAACCGGACTGAACACTGAAGCTTTCTTT. It specifies CAIRTGLNTEAFF.

The table lists this clonotype with many counts. V is TRBV20-1 and J is TRBJ2-4, with D hard to call. The germline CDR1 and CDR2 sequences are DFQATT and SNEGSKA (reference sequence). The V end was cut by 3 bases, the J end by 0 bases, with 6 bases between. There are 13 residues in the CDR3. CDR3 sequence (DNA): TGCAGTGCTAGTGACCTAGCCAAAAACATTCAGTACTTC. Its protein is CSASDLAKNIQYF.

A few counts support this clonotype. V is TRBV9 and J is TRBJ2-2; D perhaps matches TRBD2 (6 bases). Germline CDR1 reads SGDLS; CDR2 reads YYNGEE. Trimming took 4 bases from V and 1 from J, leaving 17 bases between them. CDR3 length: 17 amino acids. The chain's CDR3 is CASSPNPFGGNTGELFF. The CDR3 nucleotides read TGTGCCAGCAGCCCAAACCCCTTCGGGGGGAACACCGGGGAGCTGTTTTTT. The whole variable domain, remainder taken from reference TRBV9 and TRBJ2-2, is DSGVTQTPKHLITATGQRVTLRCSPRSGDLSVYWYQQSLDQGLQFLIQYYNGEERAKGNILERFSAQQFPDLHSELNLSSLELGDSALYFCASSPNPFGGNTGELFFGEGSRLTVL.